The present T cell receptor (beta chain) was sequenced within a study of T cells after somatic rescue of genetic block. Assay used: immunoSEQ multiplex PCR; TCRdb lists only in-frame clones, some missing. The table lists 110,000 or so clones, about 90% of them singletons. This CDR3 spans 16 amino acids. Germline V lookup: CDR1 ENHRY, CDR2 SYGVKD. V lost 6 bases to trimming and J lost 3 bases; unmatched junction nucleotides: 10. The chain couples TRBV10-3 to TRBJ2-3, with 9 nucleotides matching TRBD1. This TCR was sampled from a woman under 30. The sample was peripheral blood mononuclear cells (PBMCs). The CDR3 DNA sequence: TGTGCCATCAGGGGACAGGGCCGAGGTGGGACAGATACGCAGTATTTT. Its translation: CAIRGQGRGGTDTQYF.